This TCR beta chain was obtained from a study of CD8 T cells in ankylosing spondylitis. Study observations and caveats: Blood from ankylosing spondylitis patients appeared to carry a characteristic roughly 8-variant TCR beta motif.

TCRdb independently ran MiXCR on the 5' RACE reads; one entry per CDR3 protein. Found here are fewer than 500,000 distinct CDR3 sequences, more than 25% of them singletons; the top ten hold about 0.92%. V shed 5 bases, J shed 9 bases, and the junction held 10 bases outside the gene matches. Germline V lookup: CDR1 LNHNV, CDR2 YYDKDF (reference sequence). The CDR3 has 15 amino acids. In this sample, this clonotype turned up a few times. Its antigen is unknown. This clonotype was sampled from a male donor with ankylosing spondylitis. This chain links TRBV15 with TRBJ1-4; TRBD1 agrees at 9 bases. Sequencing was performed on blood, either unsorted or a sorted T cell fraction (not recorded which). The CDR3 sequence is CATSGEGQGRKKLFF. In DNA form, the CDR3 reads TGTGCCACCAGCGGCGAGGGACAGGGCCGTAAAAAACTGTTTTTT.